Below are 2 T cell receptor beta chains sequenced from a single sample in a study of blood T cell repertoires in COVID-19. Produced via immunoSEQ multiplex PCR; TCRdb's table is partial and in-frame only. The data show fewer than 300,000 clones, approximately 82% seen once. Sequenced material: peripheral blood. The receptor source for this set is a woman in her 70s with active or convalescent COVID-19.

The V call is TRBV10-3, the J call TRBJ2-1; TRBD2 matches 12 bases. The CDR3 consists of 14 residues. J gave up 10 bases and V 6 bases, and 7 bases lay outside the gene matches. In germline, CDR1 is ENHRY, CDR2 SYGVKD. The DNA for the CDR3 is TGTGCCATCAGGGAACTAGCGGGAGGAGGGGAGCAGTTCTTC. It specifies CAIRELAGGGEQFF.

V is TRBV5-5 and J is TRBJ2-7; D is ambiguous. CDR3 length: 12 residues. The V end was cut by 0 bases, the J end by 7 bases, with 8 bases between. Germline V gives CDR1 SGHKS, CDR2 YYEKEE (reference sequence). The CDR3 nucleotides are TGTGCCAGCAGCTTGGCCCCCGGGGAGCAGTACTTC. As protein: CASSLAPGEQYF.